This T cell receptor (beta chain) was identified during a study of CD8 T cells in Susac syndrome. Sequencing of TCR beta was undertaken in CD8+ and CD4+ T cells derived from blood. The CDR3 has 15 residues. Germline V gene sequence: CDR1 SGHDT, CDR2 YYEEEE. Trimming shortened V by 4 bases and J by 4 bases, and 15 bases separated the two germline ends. Random hexamers primed reverse transcription of about 0.5 to 1 ug RNA. Using its own MiXCR run on the immunoSEQ multiplex PCR reads, TCRdb lists one record per CDR3 protein. In the table there are 90,000 to 110,000 distinct CDR3 sequences, less than 97% of which are singletons.

The chain couples TRBV5-6 to TRBJ2-1; maybe TRBD2 (7 bases). Source material: CD4+ T cells from PBMCs. This TCR was sampled from a human donor in good health. CDR3 sequence (DNA): TGTGCCAGCAGCCCCCCCGGGGGGCTTTACAATGAGCAGTTCTTC. Translation gives CASSPPGGLYNEQFF.